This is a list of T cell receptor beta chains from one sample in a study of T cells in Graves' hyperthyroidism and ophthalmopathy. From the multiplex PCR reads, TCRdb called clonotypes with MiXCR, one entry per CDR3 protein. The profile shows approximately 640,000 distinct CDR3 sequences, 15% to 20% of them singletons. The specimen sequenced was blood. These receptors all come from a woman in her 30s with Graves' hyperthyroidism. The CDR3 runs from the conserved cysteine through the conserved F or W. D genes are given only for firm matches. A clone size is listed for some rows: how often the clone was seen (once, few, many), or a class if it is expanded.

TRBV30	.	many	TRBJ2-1	TGTGCCTGGGGTACCAATGAGCAGTTCTTC	CAWGTNEQFF
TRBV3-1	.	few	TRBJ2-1	TGTGCCAGCAGCCAAGTTCGGGTAGGTGAGCAGTTCTTC	CASSQVRVGEQFF
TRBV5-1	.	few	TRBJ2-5	TGCGCCAGCTGGACTACACAAGAGACCCAGTACTTC	CASWTTQETQYF
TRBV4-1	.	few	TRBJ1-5	TGCGCCAGCAGCCAAGTTGAAAATCAGCCCCAGCATTTT	CASSQVENQPQHF
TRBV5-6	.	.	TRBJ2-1	TGTGCCAGCGGGTCAGTTGGGTTGGTAGTAGAGCAGTTCTTC	CASGSVGLVVEQFF
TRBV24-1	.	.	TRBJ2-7	TGTGCCACCAGTGGGTCCTGGGCGGAGTACAATGAGCAGTACTTC	CATSGSWAEYNEQYF
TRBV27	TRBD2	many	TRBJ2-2	TGTGCCAGCAGGAAACTAGCGGGAGGCAACACCGGGGAGCTGTTTTTT	CASRKLAGGNTGELFF
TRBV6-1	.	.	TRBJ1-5	TGTGCCAGCAGTGCACGACTGGGAAATCAGCCCCAGCATTTT	CASSARLGNQPQHF
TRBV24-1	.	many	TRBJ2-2	TGTGCCACCAGTGATAGGGGACAACGGGTCACCGGGGAGCTGTTTTTT	CATSDRGQRVTGELFF
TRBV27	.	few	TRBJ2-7	TGTGCCAGCAGTTTGAGCCCGGGAACCTCCCTCTACGAGCAGTACTTC	CASSLSPGTSLYEQYF
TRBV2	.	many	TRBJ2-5	TGTGCCAGCAGTGGAGAAACAGGGAGGAGTAGAGAGACCCAGTACTTC	CASSGETGRSRETQYF
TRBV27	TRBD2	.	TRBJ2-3	TGTGCCAGCAGTCTCCGACTAGCCGTTAGCACAGATACGCAGTATTTT	CASSLRLAVSTDTQYF
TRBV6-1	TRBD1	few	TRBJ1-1	TGTGCCAGCAGAAAACAGGGGACGCCCCCTGAAGCTTTCTTT	CASRKQGTPPEAFF
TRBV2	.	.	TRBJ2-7	TGTGCCAGCACCCCGAAGGGGACTCCCTACGAGCAGTACTTC	CASTPKGTPYEQYF